This record covers a single TCR beta chain. Priming of first-strand cDNA relied on TRAV- and TRBV-specific primers (covering alpha and beta chains). TCRs were put through approximately 20 PCR cycles of amplification with Phusion. A constant-region primer and the V-primer adapter served as the primer pair. TCRdb reanalysed the reads using MiXCR and keeps one entry per CDR3 protein. This sample has about 6,400 distinct CDR3 sequences; 60% to 75% occur once, and the top ten carry 9.5% to 13%. The data were taken from a study of low-dose radiotherapy and immunotherapy resistance in tumors. Study details: Nivolumab was given to patients as a 240 mg flat dose every two weeks, and ipilimumab at 1 mg/kg every six weeks. Both were delivered intravenously. Oral aspirin 300 mg was taken by patients daily for four cycles from cycle 1 day 1.

Each donor was administered nivolumab, ipilimumab, aspirin, low-dose cyclophosphamide and low-dose radiotherapy. Those who qualified had advanced solid tumors (lacking tumor-infiltrating lymphocytes). V dropped 3 bases and J dropped 6 bases, with 17 bases sitting between them. CDR1 is LGHDT and CDR2 is YNNKEL in the germline V gene (reference sequence). This CDR3 is 15 amino acids long. The sequence was obtained from a human donor with advanced metastatic prostate, ovarian, gallbladder or colorectal cancer (not recorded which). This table probably holds off-target reads from a library built for another chain. The chain joins TRBV3-1 to TRBJ1-2; maybe TRBD1 (6 bases). This CDR3 is CASSQPGGGGNGYTF. CDR3 DNA: TGTGCCAGCAGCCAGCCTGGTGGAGGGGGAAATGGCTACACCTTC.